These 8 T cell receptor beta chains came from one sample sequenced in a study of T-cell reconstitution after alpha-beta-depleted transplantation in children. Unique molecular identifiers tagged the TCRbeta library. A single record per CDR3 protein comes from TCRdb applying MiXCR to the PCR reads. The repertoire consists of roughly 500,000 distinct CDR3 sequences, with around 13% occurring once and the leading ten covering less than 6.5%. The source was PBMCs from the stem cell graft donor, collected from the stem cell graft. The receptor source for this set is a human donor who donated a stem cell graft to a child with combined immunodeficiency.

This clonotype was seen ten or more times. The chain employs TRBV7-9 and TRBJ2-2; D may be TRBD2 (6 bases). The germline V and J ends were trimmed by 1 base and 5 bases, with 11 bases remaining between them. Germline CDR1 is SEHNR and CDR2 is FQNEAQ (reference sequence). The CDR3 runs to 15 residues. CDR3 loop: CASSLEGGLTGELFF. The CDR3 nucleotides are TGTGCCAGCAGCTTAGAGGGCGGACTAACCGGGGAGCTGTTTTTT.

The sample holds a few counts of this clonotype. CDR3 sequence reads: CASSGRVLYQETQYF. In nucleotides, the CDR3 is TGTGCCAGCAGTGGGCGAGTCCTGTACCAAGAGACCCAGTACTTC. This chain connects TRBV6-1 to TRBJ2-5; D is ambiguous. V was shortened by 4 bases and J by 0 bases, with 12 bases between the two germline ends. The germline CDR1 and CDR2 sequences are MNHNS and SASEGT. This CDR3 is built from 15 residues.

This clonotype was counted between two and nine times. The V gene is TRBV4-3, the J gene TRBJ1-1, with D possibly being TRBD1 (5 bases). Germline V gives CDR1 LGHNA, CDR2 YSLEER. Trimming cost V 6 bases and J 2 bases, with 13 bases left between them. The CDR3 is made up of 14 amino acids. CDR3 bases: TGCGCCAGCAGAGTGGGGGGTGGAAACACTGAAGCTTTCTTT. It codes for CASRVGGGNTEAFF.

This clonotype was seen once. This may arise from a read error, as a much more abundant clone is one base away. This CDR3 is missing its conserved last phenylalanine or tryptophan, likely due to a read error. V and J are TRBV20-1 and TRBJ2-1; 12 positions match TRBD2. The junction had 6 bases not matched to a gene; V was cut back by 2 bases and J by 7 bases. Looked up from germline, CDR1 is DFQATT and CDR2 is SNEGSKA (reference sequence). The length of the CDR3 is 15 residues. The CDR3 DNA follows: TGCAGTGCTAGACGACTAGCGGGAGAGCGAAATGAGCAGTTCTCC. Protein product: CSARRLAGERNEQFS.

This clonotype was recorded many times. CDR3: CASSKGGLKVQGGANVLTF. The CDR3 region has the DNA TGTGCCAGCAGCAAAGGGGGCCTAAAAGTGCAGGGTGGGGCCAACGTCCTGACTTTC. The chain uses TRBV21-1 and TRBJ2-6; the table gives TRBD1 as D, unverified against the DNA. TRBV21-1 is shown as a pseudogene. The length of the CDR3 is 19 residues.

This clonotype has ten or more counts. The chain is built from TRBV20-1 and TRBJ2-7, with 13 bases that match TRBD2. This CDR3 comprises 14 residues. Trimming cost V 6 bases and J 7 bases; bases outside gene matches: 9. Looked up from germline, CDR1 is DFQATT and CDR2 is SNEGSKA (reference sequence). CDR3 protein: CSAETSGRISEQYF. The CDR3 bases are TGCAGTGCGGAGACTAGCGGGAGGATTAGTGAGCAGTACTTC.

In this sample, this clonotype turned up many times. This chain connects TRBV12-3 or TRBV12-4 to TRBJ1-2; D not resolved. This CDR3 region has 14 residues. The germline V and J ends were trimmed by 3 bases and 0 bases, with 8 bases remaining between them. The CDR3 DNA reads TGTGCCAGCAGTTTTTTCTGGGCTAACTATGGCTACACCTTC. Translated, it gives CASSFFWANYGYTF.

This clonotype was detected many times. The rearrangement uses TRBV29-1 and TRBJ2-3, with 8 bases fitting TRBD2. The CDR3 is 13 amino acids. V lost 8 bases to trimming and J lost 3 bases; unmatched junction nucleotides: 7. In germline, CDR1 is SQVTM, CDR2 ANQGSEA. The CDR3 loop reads CSTSRGGTDTQYF. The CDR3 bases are TGCAGCACAAGCCGGGGGGGTACAGATACGCAGTATTTT.